A selection of T cell receptor beta chains follows, all from one sample in a study of blood T cell repertoires in COVID-19. Using immunoSEQ multiplex PCR, the repertoire was profiled, and TCRdb retains in-frame clones only, with some absent. Here the sample spans about 88,000 clones, 87% being singletons. Sequenced sample: peripheral blood. The receptors stem from a male donor with acute or convalescent COVID-19. CDR3s leave out the opening cysteine and the closing phenylalanine or tryptophan. D genes are given only for firm matches.

V,D,CDR3
TRBV6-5,-,ASKEDSSYNSPLH
TRBV9,-,ASSVAARGPDSPLH
TRBV19,-,ASSIRATAQETQY
TRBV7-8,TRBD1,ASSLGDSNYGYT
TRBV5-1,TRBD1,ASSRGQLSPTDTQY
TRBV7-3,-,ASSLGGAVDIQY
TRBV2,-,ASSELVRDIEQF
TRBV18,-,ASSTAGPGGNYGYT
TRBV18,TRBD1,ASSPGTGSNSYNEQF
TRBV5-6,TRBD1,ASSFEGGWTDTQY
TRBV5-1,TRBD1,ASSPGTGGMNTEAF
TRBV9,TRBD1,ASSVARGTGYGTGELF
TRBV24-1,TRBD2,ATGPSGLTDTQY
TRBV30,-,AWSVLEDGEAF
TRBV3-1/TRBV3-2,-,ASSQSGGEQY
TRBV7-6,-,ASSLVDSNYGYT
TRBV19,TRBD1,ASSKGQNSNQPQH
TRBV6-5,-,ASSYGFGSGEQY
TRBV7-3,TRBD1,ASSESRQGNSPLH
TRBV5-4,-,ASSSDTGELF
TRBV28,TRBD1,ASSLDRNYGYT
TRBV6-6,-,ASSYSRGLLGRGYT
TRBV28,-,ASSLSGQNTDTQY
TRBV27,-,ASKEALYNSPLH
TRBV27,TRBD1,ASSPTRQGGTEAF
TRBV3-1/TRBV3-2,-,ASSQGGGNTEAF
TRBV5-1,TRBD1,ASAQGGAVDGYT
TRBV7-9,-,ASRSGNQPQH
TRBV19,-,ASSIDGGMRNEQY
TRBV16,-,ASSQSLGQGTSPLH
TRBV9,-,ASSVGNPGNGNIQY
TRBV19,-,ASSIGEDRNQPQH
TRBV9,TRBD1,ASSVGGTGLPYEQY
TRBV7-2,-,ASSQGGGFSNQPQH
TRBV7-9,-,ASSPRQYEQY
TRBV3-1/TRBV3-2,TRBD2,ASSPTSGGETGELF
TRBV5-1,TRBD2,ASSRTSGGNTGELF
TRBV11-2,-,ASSLAEGYGYEQY
TRBV19,-,ASNPRVTNEKLF
TRBV9,TRBD1,ASSDRGRGLANTGELF
TRBV5-1,-,ASSFDRLGTEAF
TRBV5-1,-,ASSLAPRGSEAF
TRBV3-1/TRBV3-2,TRBD1,ASSHGQGNTGELF
TRBV4-2,TRBD2,ASSPAPGTSRYNEQF
TRBV11-2,-,ASSPQGTQPQH
TRBV19,-,ASSQEGSPLH
TRBV5-1,-,ASSLGQDNEQF
TRBV2,TRBD1,ASSWDRSSTDTQY
TRBV7-9,-,ASSLTGMGQPQH
TRBV2,-,ASSVRGDYEQY
TRBV27,TRBD1,ASSLTGRQPQH
TRBV3-1/TRBV3-2,TRBD1,ASSQGQGADTEAF
TRBV4-2,-,ASSQVTGGGYNSPLH
TRBV19,-,ASSPRSYGYT